The 24 T cell receptor beta chains below were found in one sample sequenced in a study of blood T cell repertoires in COVID-19. Assay used: immunoSEQ multiplex PCR; TCRdb lists only in-frame clones, some missing. The sample has 100,000 to 150,000 clones, 65% to 80% seen once. Sequencing was performed on peripheral blood. The source is a man between 65 and 79 years old with acute or convalescent COVID-19.

This clone was seen only a few times. The V call is TRBV30, the J call TRBJ1-6; TRBD1 agrees at 8 bases. Germline values: CDR1 GTSNPN, CDR2 SVGIG (reference sequence). This CDR3 comprises 14 residues. J gave up 7 bases and V 2 bases, and 4 bases lay outside the gene matches. CDR3 protein: CAWSRDRGNSPLHF. DNA of the CDR3: TGTGCCTGGAGTCGTGACAGGGGCAATTCACCCCTCCACTTT.

The rearrangement links TRBV27 to TRBJ2-3; 7 nucleotides match TRBD1. Looked up from germline, CDR1 is MNHEY and CDR2 is SMNVEV (reference sequence). The CDR3 runs 13 residues. V gave up 7 bases and J gave up 4 bases; unmatched junction bases: 5. The CDR3 reads CASTYRGADTQYF. CDR3 in DNA: TGTGCCAGCACTTACAGGGGAGCAGATACGCAGTATTTT.

This clone was seen a handful of times. In nucleotides, the CDR3 is TGTGCCAGCTTTGGACAGGGGGTTACTGAAGCTTTCTTT. Protein product: CASFGQGVTEAFF. The chain couples TRBV6-5 to TRBJ1-1, with 10 bases aligning to TRBD1. Per germline, CDR1 MNHEY and CDR2 SVGAGI. The trim removed 8 bases at V and 5 bases at J, leaving 5 bases unmatched. The CDR3 length is 13 residues.

The gene calls are TRBV6-6 and TRBJ2-7; D is ambiguous. The germline V gene has CDR1 MNHNY and CDR2 SVGAGI (reference sequence). V was clipped by 7 bases and J by 0 bases, with 10 bases between them. CDR3 length equals 13 residues. The CDR3 DNA reads as TGTGCCAGCAACCTGGCGGACTCCTACGAGCAGTACTTC. Translated, it gives CASNLADSYEQYF.

The table lists this clone with a count of one. The J gene is TRBJ2-7, the V gene TRBV20-1, with a possible D match to TRBD1 (5 bases). CDR3 length equals 12 residues. Per germline, CDR1 DFQATT and CDR2 SNEGSKA (reference sequence). Trimming removed 3 bases at V and 7 bases at J, with 13 bases between. CDR3 amino acids: CSASKGSGEQYF. CDR3 nucleotides: TGCAGTGCTAGTAAGGGGTCAGGGGAGCAGTACTTC.

The sample holds a few counts of this clone. The chain uses TRBV6-5 and TRBJ2-7, with D perhaps matching TRBD2 (7 bases). Germline values: CDR1 MNHEY, CDR2 SVGAGI. Trimming left V 5 bases short and J 4 bases short, with 18 bases between. The length of the CDR3 is 15 residues. The CDR3 DNA sequence: TGTGCCAGCAGTCTCTCAGTGGGGAGGGGGTACGAGCAGTACTTC. It is translated as CASSLSVGRGYEQYF.

This clone came up a few times. J is TRBJ1-6 and V is TRBV23-1, with TRBD1 matching over 8 bases. TRBV23-1 is an open reading frame whose function is uncertain. This CDR3 comprises 18 residues. J lost 7 bases, V lost 3 bases, and 14 bases had no gene match. The CDR3 is CASSHPVGRGPLNSPLHF. The CDR3 bases are TGCGCCAGCAGTCACCCTGTGGGCAGGGGGCCCCTCAATTCACCCCTCCACTTT.

The chain is built from TRBV24-1 and TRBJ2-1; TRBD2 might be the D (8 bases). The CDR3 loop spans 15 amino acids. V lost 8 bases, J lost 4 bases, and 17 bases lay in between. CDR1 and CDR2 (germline): KGHDR, SFDVKD. The CDR3: CATTGGDRAYNEQFF. The CDR3 DNA reads as TGTGCCACCACCGGGGGGGACAGAGCGTACAATGAGCAGTTCTTC.

The chain uses TRBV19 and TRBJ2-7; 11 bases line up with TRBD2. Trimming removed 5 bases from V and 2 bases from J; junction bases left unmatched: 8. In germline, CDR1 is LNHDA, CDR2 SQIVND (reference sequence). CDR3 size: 16 residues. The CDR3 DNA sequence: TGTGCCAGTAGTGAGACCGGGACTAGCGGAACCTACGAGCAGTACTTC. Translating it yields CASSETGTSGTYEQYF.

This clone was seen a few times. The chain recombines TRBV5-1 with TRBJ1-3; the match to TRBD1 covers 8 bases. This CDR3 comprises 16 residues. V trimming: 1 base; J trimming: 0 bases; junction bases outside the gene matches: 3. The V gene's germline CDR1 is SGHRS and CDR2 YFSETQ. CDR3 nucleotide sequence: TGCGCCAGCAGCTTGTTGGGGACAGGCTCTGGAAACACCATATATTTT. Its protein product is CASSLLGTGSGNTIYF. Full variable domain (missing parts from reference TRBV5-1 and TRBJ1-3): KAGVTQTPRYLIKTRGQQVTLSCSPISGHRSVSWYQQTPGQGLQFLFEYFSETQRNKGNFPGRFSGRQFSNSRSEMNVSTLELGDSALYLCASSLLGTGSGNTIYFGEGSWLTVV.

The chain employs TRBV19 and TRBJ2-2; D not certain. V lost 6 bases, J lost 1 base, and 12 bases lay in between. The germline V gene has CDR1 LNHDA and CDR2 SQIVND (reference sequence). This CDR3 spans 15 amino acids. DNA of the CDR3: TGTGCCAGTAGCCCGACATACCTGAACACCGGGGAGCTGTTTTTT. Protein: CASSPTYLNTGELFF.

The genes are TRBV6-6 and TRBJ1-6; 7 nucleotides match TRBD1. CDR3 size: 16 residues. Germline CDR1 is MNHNY and CDR2 is SVGAGI (reference sequence). The V gene end was trimmed by 6 bases and the J gene end by 0 bases; junction bases not matched to a gene: 5. The CDR3 bases are TGTGCCAGCAGAAAGACAGGGAGCTCCTATAATTCACCCCTCCACTTT. It specifies CASRKTGSSYNSPLHF.

V is TRBV18 and J is TRBJ2-7; 8 bases line up with TRBD1. The V segment lost 3 bases and the J segment 5 bases; nucleotides outside the gene matches: 6. Germline V gene data show CDR1 as KGHSH and CDR2 as LQKENI. The CDR3 is 14 residues long. The CDR3 DNA is TGTGCCAGCTCACCCCGGACAGGGTTGGACGAGCAGTACTTC. Encoded protein: CASSPRTGLDEQYF.

This clone has just a few counts. The chain employs TRBV12-3 or TRBV12-4 and TRBJ2-2; a possible D gene is TRBD1 (5 bases). Trimming took off 4 bases at V and 9 bases at J, with 12 bases between the two ends. CDR3 length: 13 residues. CDR3 coding DNA: TGTGCCAGCAGTTCGACAGCCCCGAGGGAGCTGTTTTTT. Translation gives CASSSTAPRELFF.

The rearrangement joins TRBV9 to TRBJ2-5; D is uncertain. The CDR3 is 14 amino acids. Germline V gives CDR1 SGDLS, CDR2 YYNGEE. The V gene lost 4 bases and the J gene lost 2 bases, with 12 bases spanning the gap. CDR3 DNA sequence: TGTGCCAGCAGCCCCCGCCACAGTCAAGAGACCCAGTACTTC. Protein sequence: CASSPRHSQETQYF.

The CDR3, as DNA: TGTGCCCACGATCCGGGACACCTTATTAACTATGGCTACACCTTC. Protein sequence: CAHDPGHLINYGYTF. The chain links TRBV30 to TRBJ1-2, with a weak D call TRBD1 (6 bases). Per germline, CDR1 GTSNPN and CDR2 SVGIG (reference sequence). Trimming took off 8 bases at V and 1 base at J, with 20 bases between the two ends. This CDR3 has 15 amino acids.

This rearrangement joins TRBV12-3 or TRBV12-4 to TRBJ2-3; D call uncertain. This CDR3 is built from 13 residues. The ends were cut back, 7 bases at V and 2 bases at J, with 10 bases in the middle. Here the CDR3 DNA reads TGTGCCAGCACAAAAGCCCCCACAGATACGCAGTATTTT. Its translation: CASTKAPTDTQYF.

This rearrangement joins TRBV6-6 to TRBJ2-3, with 10 bases lining up with TRBD2. The CDR3 totals 16 residues. The germline CDR1 and CDR2 sequences are MNHNY and SVGAGI (reference sequence). Trimming took 4 bases from V and 3 from J; bases not matched to a gene: 7. CDR3: CASSWEAGGLTDTQYF. The DNA for the CDR3 is TGTGCCAGCAGTTGGGAAGCGGGGGGGCTGACAGATACGCAGTATTTT.

The chain is built from TRBV5-8 and TRBJ1-5; TRBD1 matches 8 bases. With V trimmed by 4 bases and J by 0 bases, 9 bases remained unmatched. CDR3 length: 17 residues. The V gene's germline CDR1 is SGHTS and CDR2 YDEGEE. The CDR3 is CASSEDRGGYSNQPQHF. In nucleotides, the CDR3 is TGTGCCAGCAGCGAAGACAGGGGAGGGTATAGCAATCAGCCCCAGCATTTT.

The rearrangement links TRBV6-5 to TRBJ1-1, with TRBD1 identical over 8 bases. CDR3 length equals 15 residues. Germline V gene data show CDR1 as MNHEY and CDR2 as SVGAGI. V lost 2 bases and J lost 11; bases outside the gene matches: 13. The CDR3 spells CASSYTGQDPPRAFF. For the CDR3, the DNA is TGTGCCAGCAGTTACACGGGACAGGACCCCCCCCGGGCTTTCTTT.

Details on this clone: The identical CDR3 is also encoded by other nucleotide sequences in the sample. The rearrangement links TRBV28 to TRBJ2-7, with 8 positions matching TRBD2. J gave up 0 bases and V 2 bases, and 0 bases lay outside the gene matches. This CDR3 region has 14 residues. Germline CDR1 and CDR2: MDHEN and SYDVKM. Here the CDR3 DNA reads TGTGCCAGCAGTTTAAGCGGGAGCTCCTACGAGCAGTACTTC. Translating gives CASSLSGSSYEQYF.

The chain combines TRBV24-1 with TRBJ2-3; 9 bases map to TRBD1. J was trimmed by 3 bases and V by 5 bases; bases with no gene match: 8. Germline assignment: CDR1 KGHDR and CDR2 SFDVKD. CDR3 length equals 16 residues. The CDR3: CATSGKGTGTTDTQYF. CDR3 in DNA: TGTGCCACCAGTGGAAAAGGGACAGGGACGACAGATACGCAGTATTTT.

The rearrangement joins TRBV20-1 to TRBJ2-5; 9 bases agree with TRBD2. Germline CDR1 is DFQATT and CDR2 is SNEGSKA (reference sequence). V lost 3 bases and J lost 4; bases outside the gene matches: 6. The CDR3 length is 14 residues. DNA of the CDR3: TGCAGTGCTAGTGCAAGCGGGAGGACAGAGACCCAGTACTTC. As protein: CSASASGRTETQYF.

This clone was counted only a few times. V usage is TRBV27 and J usage is TRBJ2-7; maybe TRBD2 (7 bases). The CDR3 is made up of 17 amino acids. The V and J ends lost 8 bases and 4 bases respectively, with 27 bases between them. Germline V gene data show CDR1 as MNHEY and CDR2 as SMNVEV (reference sequence). Here the CDR3 reads CASPSGGGKGALYEQYF. CDR3 in DNA: TGTGCCAGCCCCTCTGGGGGGGGCAAGGGTGCGCTGTACGAGCAGTACTTC.